The 22 T cell receptor beta chains reported below all come from one sample, sequenced in a study of blood T cell repertoires in COVID-19. Clones were read by immunoSEQ multiplex PCR, and TCRdb kept only the in-frame ones, dropping some. The table lists roughly 58,000 clones, more than 80% of them singletons. What was sequenced was peripheral blood. The receptors here all came from a man between 60 and 70 years old with COVID-19, enrolled during active disease.

The chain combines TRBV7-8 with TRBJ1-1, with D possibly matching TRBD1 (6 bases). V lost 1 base to trimming and J lost 4 bases, with 13 bases between them. Germline CDR1 SGHVS, CDR2 FQNEAQ. This CDR3 has 15 amino acids. DNA for the CDR3: TGTGCCAGCAGCTTAGGAGGCAGGGGAGCCACTGAAGCTTTCTTT. Translation: CASSLGGRGATEAFF.

The genes are TRBV29-1 and TRBJ2-7, with D maybe TRBD1 (6 bases). CDR1 is SQVTM, CDR2 ANQGSEA, per germline. The CDR3 extends over 12 amino acids. V dropped 5 bases and J dropped 2 bases, with 10 bases sitting between them. CDR3 coding DNA: TGCAGCGTTCGGGACAATACCTACGAGCAGTACTTC. Its protein product is CSVRDNTYEQYF.

The chain employs TRBV6-5 and TRBJ1-1, with D unresolved. Germline CDR1 is MNHEY and CDR2 is SVGAGI. V was trimmed by 3 bases and J by 1 base, leaving 15 bases between them. This CDR3 contains 16 residues. The CDR3 protein is CASSYASVRGNTEAFF. The DNA for the CDR3 is TGTGCCAGCAGTTATGCGTCCGTACGGGGGAACACTGAAGCTTTCTTT.

The chain uses TRBV27 and TRBJ2-2; D may be TRBD1 (5 bases). This CDR3 region has 14 residues. Germline V gene sequence: CDR1 MNHEY, CDR2 SMNVEV (reference sequence). Trimming cost V 6 bases and J 4 bases, with 12 bases left between them. Here the CDR3 DNA reads TGTGCCAGCAGAAAGGGGCAAATCACCGGGGAGCTGTTTTTT. Its protein product is CASRKGQITGELFF.

The chain is built from TRBV6-1 and TRBJ2-3, with 9 nucleotides matching TRBD1. The junction had 6 bases not matched to a gene; V was cut back by 5 bases and J by 3 bases. The CDR3 extends over 15 amino acids. Germline assignment: CDR1 MNHNS and CDR2 SASEGT. CDR3 amino acids: CASSPGQGRTDTQYF. The CDR3, as DNA: TGTGCCAGCAGTCCGGGACAGGGACGGACAGATACGCAGTATTTT.

This sequence joins TRBV19 and TRBJ1-1, with a weak D call TRBD1 (5 bases). Germline V gene lookup returns CDR1 LNHDA and CDR2 SQIVND (reference sequence). V shed 3 bases and J shed 4 bases, with 12 bases lying between them. The CDR3 covers 14 residues. The CDR3 sequence is CASSIFGGGTEAFF. CDR3 nucleotides: TGTGCCAGTAGTATTTTCGGGGGGGGCACTGAAGCTTTCTTT.

V and J are TRBV5-1 and TRBJ2-7, with TRBD1 identical over 7 bases. Germline V lookup: CDR1 SGHRS, CDR2 YFSETQ. There are 15 residues in the CDR3. Losses at the gene ends were 4 bases for V and 6 bases for J; bases not matched to a gene: 13. The CDR3 is CASSNALQGSREQYF. The CDR3 nucleotides read TGCGCCAGCAGCAATGCCTTACAGGGGAGTCGCGAGCAGTACTTC.

J is TRBJ2-5 and V is TRBV7-3; 8 bases map to TRBD2. This CDR3 spans 15 amino acids. CDR1 and CDR2 (germline): SGHTA, FQGTGA. V shed 2 bases and J 5 bases; nucleotides not matched to a gene: 7. The CDR3 region is CASSLAAGVRETQYF. The CDR3 nucleotides read TGTGCCAGCAGCTTAGCAGCGGGGGTGAGGGAGACCCAGTACTTC.

This chain joins TRBV29-1 and TRBJ2-5; 8 bases agree with TRBD2. The CDR3 is 14 amino acids. V dropped 6 bases and J dropped 1; count of bases not matched to a gene: 7. CDR1 SQVTM and CDR2 ANQGSEA come from the germline V gene. The chain's CDR3 is CSVASGSGQETQYF. CDR3 DNA sequence: TGCAGCGTCGCCAGCGGGAGTGGCCAAGAGACCCAGTACTTC.

V gene TRBV27 combines with J gene TRBJ1-3, with a weak D call TRBD1 (6 bases). The CDR3 runs 14 residues. The germline V gene has CDR1 MNHEY and CDR2 SMNVEV (reference sequence). V was cut by 6 bases and J by 2 bases, with 11 bases left in between. CDR3 DNA sequence: TGTGCCAGCAGCCAAGCAGGGGCTGGAAACACCATATATTTT. Its protein is CASSQAGAGNTIYF.

The chain carries TRBV5-7 and TRBJ2-3, with no clear D. TRBV5-7 is reported as an ORF; its role is uncertain. The length of the CDR3 is 16 residues. V lost 4 bases, J lost 0 bases, and 15 bases lay in between. The CDR3 nucleotides are TGTGCCAGCAGCCCTGGTGGAGACCCAAGCACAGATACGCAGTATTTT. Encoded protein: CASSPGGDPSTDTQYF.

This clone was seen a single time. The chain carries TRBV10-3 and TRBJ1-1, with 9 bases lining up with TRBD1. The CDR3 loop spans 15 amino acids. After removal of 9 bases from V and 2 bases from J, the junction contained 10 bases not matched to a gene. Per the germline V gene, CDR1 is ENHRY and CDR2 is SYGVKD. CDR3 sequence reads: CAIQARTGANTEAFF. The CDR3 nucleotides are TGTGCCATACAAGCTCGGACAGGGGCCAACACTGAAGCTTTCTTT.

V usage is TRBV25-1 and J usage is TRBJ1-4; D unresolved. V gave up 8 bases and J gave up 6 bases, with 4 bases separating them. CDR3 size: 10 residues. The germline V gene encodes CDR1 MGHDK and CDR2 SYGVNS. CDR3 region: CASSDEKLFF. The CDR3 DNA follows: TGTGCCAGCTCTGATGAAAAACTGTTTTTT.

V and J are TRBV7-3 and TRBJ1-1; possibly TRBD1 for D (5 bases). With 2 bases removed from V and 1 base from J, the gap between germline ends came to 5 bases. The CDR3 contains 13 residues. In germline, CDR1 is SGHTA, CDR2 FQGTGA. The CDR3 region has the DNA TGTGCCAGCAGCTTAGGACAGAACACTGAAGCTTTCTTT. This sequence encodes CASSLGQNTEAFF.

This clone came up a few times. V gene TRBV7-3 combines with J gene TRBJ2-2; D is perhaps TRBD2 (6 bases). The CDR3 length is 15 residues. Trimming cost V 2 bases and J 6 bases, with 13 bases left between them. From germline, CDR1 is SGHTA and CDR2 FQGTGA. The CDR3 DNA reads TGTGCCAGCAGCTTACGGCCTAGCGCCGCCGGGGAGCTGTTTTTT. Translation gives CASSLRPSAAGELFF.

This clone has just a few counts. The CDR3 DNA sequence: TGTGCCAGCAGCTTAGGCCATTCTAGTAACTATGGCTACACCTTC. As protein: CASSLGHSSNYGYTF. The chain couples TRBV7-2 to TRBJ1-2; D call uncertain. CDR3 length: 15 amino acids. Deletions cut 1 base from V and 1 base from J, with 10 bases between. CDR1 SGHTA and CDR2 FQGNSA come from the germline V gene. Full variable domain (rest looked up from reference TRBV7-2 and TRBJ1-2): GAGVSQSPSNKVTEKGKDVELRCDPISGHTALYWYRQSLGQGLEFLIYFQGNSAPDKSGLPSDRFSAERTGGSVSTLTIQRTQQEDSAVYLCASSLGHSSNYGYTFGSGTRLTVV.

The V and J genes are TRBV29-1 and TRBJ1-4; D might be TRBD1 (6 bases). The CDR3 has 14 residues. The V gene lost 5 bases and the J gene lost 2 bases, with 12 bases spanning the gap. Germline V gives CDR1 SQVTM, CDR2 ANQGSEA. CDR3 in DNA: TGCAGCGTTAAAACAGGGTCGACTAATGAAAAACTGTTTTTT. Protein product: CSVKTGSTNEKLFF. Using reference TRBV29-1 and TRBJ1-4 for the parts outside the CDR3, the full variable domain is SAVISQKPSRDICQRGTSLTIQCQVDSQVTMMFWYRQQPGQSLTLIATANQGSEATYESGFVIDKFPISRPNLTFSTLTVSNMSPEDSSIYLCSVKTGSTNEKLFFGSGTQLSVL.

The chain joins TRBV9 to TRBJ2-1; TRBD1 might be the D (6 bases). V was clipped by 2 bases and J by 0 bases, with 15 bases between them. The germline CDR1 and CDR2 sequences are SGDLS and YYNGEE. CDR3 length: 17 residues. Here the CDR3 DNA reads TGTGCCAGCAGCGTGGACTCAGGGGTGAACTCCTACAATGAGCAGTTCTTC. Amino acid sequence: CASSVDSGVNSYNEQFF.

The rearrangement uses TRBV9 and TRBJ1-3, with D uncertain. Trimming cost V 0 bases and J 8 bases, with 12 bases left between them. This CDR3 is 14 amino acids long. Germline V lookup: CDR1 SGDLS, CDR2 YYNGEE. The DNA of the CDR3 is TGTGCCAGCAGCGTAGAGGGCCAGAGGGACACCATATATTTT. Translation gives CASSVEGQRDTIYF.

The V call is TRBV5-4, the J call TRBJ1-4; tentative D call: TRBD1 (6 bases). The CDR3 has 14 amino acids. The germline CDR1 and CDR2 sequences are SGHNT and YYREEE (reference sequence). With 1 base removed from V and 8 bases from J, the gap between germline ends came to 12 bases. The CDR3 DNA reads TGTGCCAGCAGCTTGTGGGACATGAGGGAAAAACTGTTTTTT. Its translation: CASSLWDMREKLFF.

CDR3 in amino acids: CASSKALPGGPGGNTIYF. The CDR3 DNA is TGTGCCAGCAGCAAAGCGCTTCCCGGGGGGCCCGGGGGGAACACCATATATTTT. This chain links TRBV21-1 with TRBJ1-3. TRBV21-1 is a pseudogene locus. This CDR3 has 18 amino acids.

Here the CDR3 DNA reads TGTGCCAGCAGCTCTTCCGGGGGGCTGAACACTGAAGCTTTCTTT. Amino acid sequence: CASSSSGGLNTEAFF. This chain connects TRBV5-4 to TRBJ1-1; a weak D match, TRBD1 (6 bases). Germline V gene data show CDR1 as SGHNT and CDR2 as YYREEE (reference sequence). Trimming left V 3 bases short and J 0 bases short, with 12 bases between. The CDR3 is 15 amino acids.